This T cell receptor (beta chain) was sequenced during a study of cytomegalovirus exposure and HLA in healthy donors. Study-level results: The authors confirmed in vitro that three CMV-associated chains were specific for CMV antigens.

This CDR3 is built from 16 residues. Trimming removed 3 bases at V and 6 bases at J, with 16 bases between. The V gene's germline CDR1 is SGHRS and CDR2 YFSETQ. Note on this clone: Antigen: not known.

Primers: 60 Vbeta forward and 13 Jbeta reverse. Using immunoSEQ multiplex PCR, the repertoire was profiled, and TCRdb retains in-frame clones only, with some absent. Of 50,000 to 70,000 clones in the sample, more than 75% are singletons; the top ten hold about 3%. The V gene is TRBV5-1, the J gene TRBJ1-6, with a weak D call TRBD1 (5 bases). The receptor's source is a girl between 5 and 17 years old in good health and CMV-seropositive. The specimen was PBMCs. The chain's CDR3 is CASSWGTVISNSPLHF. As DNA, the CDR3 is TGCGCCAGCAGCTGGGGGACTGTGATCTCTAATTCACCCCTCCACTTT. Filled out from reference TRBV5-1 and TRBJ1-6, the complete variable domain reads KAGVTQTPRYLIKTRGQQVTLSCSPISGHRSVSWYQQTPGQGLQFLFEYFSETQRNKGNFPGRFSGRQFSNSRSEMNVSTLELGDSALYLCASSWGTVISNSPLHFGNGTRLTVT.